This T cell receptor (beta chain) was recovered during a study of blood T cells in healthy people across ages. Study-level results: Roughly linear age-related decline in beta diversity appeared, significant by age roughly 40.

Sample-barcoded 5' priming and a J-beta primer mix drove a second PCR of roughly 6 to 12 cycles. MiXCR was run by TCRdb on the 5' RACE reads, yielding one entry per CDR3 protein. Of over 1,500,000 distinct CDR3 sequences detected, about 50% appear once; the ten largest clones hold approximately 2.1%. This clonotype was detected many times. Its target is not known. Germline assignment: CDR1 LNHNV and CDR2 YYDKDF (reference sequence). CDR3 length: 12 amino acids. The V end lost 0 bases, the J end lost 11 bases, and 10 bases lay between the germline ends. The amount of total RNA extracted per sample was at least 6 micrograms.

This sequence was found in a woman aged 40 to 50 in good health. The specimen sequenced was blood. V usage is TRBV15 and J usage is TRBJ2-5; TRBD2 is a possible D gene (5 bases). This CDR3 reads CATSRDPGIQYF. The CDR3 bases are TGTGCCACCAGCAGAGATCCGGGGATACAGTACTTC.